Below are 30 T cell receptor beta chains sequenced from a single sample in a study of T cells in Graves' hyperthyroidism and ophthalmopathy. RNA transcripts were the template for amplifying TCR beta CDR3 regions. The primer set for the first-round RT-PCR of the TCR CDR3 was HTBI. TCRdb processed the multiplex PCR reads anew with MiXCR; each CDR3 protein has one entry. The sample shows hundreds of thousands of distinct CDR3 sequences, more than 12% of them seen only once. The sequenced sample consisted of blood. These TCRs come from a woman between 50 and 59 years old with Graves' ophthalmopathy.

This chain links TRBV12-3 or TRBV12-4 with TRBJ2-7; D unclear. The CDR3 loop spans 13 amino acids. Deletions cut 2 bases from V and 2 bases from J, with 7 bases between. For the CDR3, the DNA is TGTGCCAGCAGTTTACAGGCCACCTACGAGCAGTACTTC. It translates to CASSLQATYEQYF.

In its sample, this clonotype was seen many times. The V gene is TRBV11-2, the J gene TRBJ2-4; maybe TRBD2 (8 bases). The CDR3 has 17 amino acids. Trimming stripped 2 bases from V and 8 bases from J, with 22 bases between. Germline lookup yields CDR1 SGHAT and CDR2 FQNNGV. The CDR3 sequence is CASSLNVAGGAGDIQYF. The CDR3 DNA reads as TGTGCCAGCAGCTTAAACGTCGCAGGGGGAGCGGGGGACATTCAGTACTTC. Based on the CDR3 plus reference TRBV11-2 and TRBJ2-4, the full variable domain is EAGVAQSPRYKIIEKRQSVAFWCNPISGHATLYWYQQILGQGPKLLIQFQNNGVVDDSQLPKDRFSAERLKGVDSTLKIQPAKLEDSAVYLCASSLNVAGGAGDIQYFGAGTRLSVL.

This chain uses TRBV6-6 with TRBJ2-1, with D unclear. Trimming removed 2 bases from V and 2 bases from J, with 7 bases in between. This CDR3 region has 14 residues. Germline V CDR1 and CDR2: MNHNY, SVGAGI (reference sequence). The DNA of the CDR3 is TGTGCCAGCAGTTACACTCAGACCTACAATGAGCAGTTCTTC. As protein: CASSYTQTYNEQFF.

The chain carries TRBV2 and TRBJ2-3; tentatively, D is TRBD2 (6 bases). Germline CDR1 and CDR2: SNHLY and FYNNEI. This CDR3 spans 14 amino acids. The V gene lost 1 base and the J gene lost 6 bases, with 11 bases spanning the gap. Written as DNA, the CDR3 is TGTGCCAGCAGTGAAGGACTAGGGAGGGATACGCAGTATTTT. Residues: CASSEGLGRDTQYF.

This clonotype came up a few times. The chain employs TRBV3-1 and TRBJ2-5, with D possibly matching TRBD1 (6 bases). Deletions cut 3 bases from V and 5 bases from J, with 16 bases between. The CDR3 length is 15 residues. CDR1 and CDR2 from the germline V gene are LGHDT and YNNKEL (reference sequence). The CDR3 nucleotides are TGTGCCAGCAGCCAGGGCCCACAGGGCAGTGAGACCCAGTACTTC. Residues: CASSQGPQGSETQYF.

Ten or more counts support this clonotype. This chain uses TRBV11-2 with TRBJ1-3; 8 bases align to TRBD1. The V gene end was trimmed by 2 bases and the J gene end by 0 bases; junction bases not matched to a gene: 6. Germline CDR1 SGHAT, CDR2 FQNNGV. This CDR3 contains 17 residues. CDR3 sequence (DNA): TGTGCCAGCAGCTTAACGAAGACAGGGGTCTCTGGAAACACCATATATTTT. It yields the protein CASSLTKTGVSGNTIYF.

The table lists this clonotype with many counts. This chain joins TRBV9 and TRBJ2-1; D possibly uses TRBD1 or TRBD2 (5 bases each). This CDR3 spans 13 amino acids. Germline V gene lookup returns CDR1 SGDLS and CDR2 YYNGEE. Deletions cut 0 bases from V and 8 bases from J, with 9 bases between. The CDR3 reads CASSVDGGDEQFF. For the CDR3, the DNA is TGTGCCAGCAGCGTAGATGGGGGTGATGAGCAGTTCTTC. Drawing the rest from reference TRBV9 and TRBJ2-1, the complete variable domain is DSGVTQTPKHLITATGQRVTLRCSPRSGDLSVYWYQQSLDQGLQFLIQYYNGEERAKGNILERFSAQQFPDLHSELNLSSLELGDSALYFCASSVDGGDEQFFGPGTRLTVL.

The gene calls are TRBV9 and TRBJ2-7; 7 bases are shared with TRBD1. This CDR3 has 14 amino acids. The V and J ends lost 0 bases and 3 bases, in that order; junction bases with no gene match: 3. CDR1 SGDLS and CDR2 YYNGEE come from the germline V gene. This CDR3 is CASSVGGQIYEQYF. In DNA form, the CDR3 reads TGTGCCAGCAGCGTAGGGGGACAGATCTACGAGCAGTACTTC. The complete variable domain, with remaining parts taken from reference TRBV9 and TRBJ2-7, reads DSGVTQTPKHLITATGQRVTLRCSPRSGDLSVYWYQQSLDQGLQFLIQYYNGEERAKGNILERFSAQQFPDLHSELNLSSLELGDSALYFCASSVGGQIYEQYFGPGTRLTVT.

The chain carries TRBV12-5 and TRBJ2-1; tentatively, D is TRBD1 or TRBD2 (5 bases each). Germline CDR1 is LGHNT and CDR2 is FRNRAP. Trimming removed 3 bases at V and 4 bases at J, with 10 bases between. The CDR3 covers 14 residues. The DNA for the CDR3 is TGTGCTAGTGGTTTAGGGACCTTGTACAATGAGCAGTTCTTC. Encoded protein: CASGLGTLYNEQFF.

The chain links TRBV4-2 to TRBJ2-1; the D is unclear. The CDR3 spans 16 residues. Trimming removed 3 bases from V and 5 bases from J, with 17 bases in between. Germline CDR1 and CDR2: LGHNA and YNFKEQ. DNA of the CDR3: TGTGCCAGCAGCCAGCGAACCTCCCCTGGGAACAATGAGCAGTTCTTC. This sequence encodes CASSQRTSPGNNEQFF.

The chain joins TRBV5-1 to TRBJ2-3, with TRBD2 as a possible D gene (6 bases). V lost 0 bases and J 9 bases, leaving 20 bases between the germline ends. Germline loops: CDR1 SGHRS, CDR2 YFSETQ. The CDR3 contains 16 residues. Here the CDR3 reads CASSLAGRGQSGTQYF. The DNA for the CDR3 is TGCGCCAGCAGCTTGGCTGGGCGGGGTCAGTCGGGGACGCAGTATTTT.

This clonotype was recorded a few times. The rearrangement joins TRBV29-1 to TRBJ2-3, with unresolved D. Germline V lookup: CDR1 SQVTM, CDR2 ANQGSEA. This CDR3 is built from 12 residues. Trimming removed 6 bases from V and 2 bases from J, with 9 bases in between. This CDR3 reads CSVLTPTDTQYF. In DNA form, the CDR3 reads TGCAGCGTGTTGACACCCACAGATACGCAGTATTTT.

This clonotype came up a few times. The V and J genes are TRBV7-2 and TRBJ2-7, with D possibly being TRBD1 or TRBD2 (6 bases each). This CDR3 spans 15 amino acids. The germline gives CDR1 SGHTA, CDR2 FQGNSA. The V end lost 5 bases, the J end lost 0 bases, and 14 bases lay between the germline ends. The CDR3 is CASSAEQGGSYEQYF. The CDR3 DNA reads as TGTGCCAGCAGCGCCGAACAGGGAGGCTCCTACGAGCAGTACTTC.

This clonotype was seen at least ten times. The chain links TRBV2 to TRBJ1-1; D is unresolved. The CDR3 length is 12 residues. V dropped 6 bases and J dropped 7 bases, with 12 bases sitting between them. Germline CDR1 and CDR2: SNHLY and FYNNEI. CDR3 region: CASRKDRVEAFF. CDR3 bases: TGTGCCAGCAGGAAAGACCGAGTTGAAGCTTTCTTT.

This clonotype was counted ten times or more. The rearrangement uses TRBV7-2 and TRBJ2-7; TRBD2 agrees at 8 bases. V trimming: 1 base; J trimming: 2 bases; junction bases outside the gene matches: 7. The CDR3 length is 16 residues. The germline gives CDR1 SGHTA, CDR2 FQGNSA. CDR3 sequence (DNA): TGTGCCAGCAGCTTAGTCACTAGCGGAGAAACCTACGAGCAGTACTTC. Translation gives CASSLVTSGETYEQYF.

This clonotype has a count of ten or more. This CDR3 reads CASGAGPWFGGELFF. CDR3 bases: TGTGCCAGCGGGGCGGGCCCTTGGTTCGGCGGGGAGCTGTTTTTT. The V call is TRBV12-3 or TRBV12-4, the J call TRBJ2-2; TRBD1 or TRBD2 may be the D gene (5 bases each). The CDR3 consists of 15 residues. The V end was cut by 8 bases, the J end by 7 bases, with 20 bases between.

This clonotype was seen ten or more times. The chain uses TRBV28 and TRBJ1-4; TRBD1 might be the D (6 bases). Trimming removed 11 bases at V and 8 bases at J, with 18 bases between. CDR3 length: 13 residues. Looked up from germline, CDR1 is MDHEN and CDR2 is SYDVKM. In DNA, the CDR3 is TGTGCCGCGAAACAGGGATCGAGAGAAAAACTGTTTTTT. The encoded protein is CAAKQGSREKLFF.

This clonotype occurred many times. The chain is built from TRBV2 and TRBJ1-1; TRBD1 agrees at 8 bases. V gave up 1 base and J gave up 4 bases; unmatched junction bases: 5. The CDR3 has 15 residues. Germline assignment: CDR1 SNHLY and CDR2 FYNNEI. DNA of the CDR3: TGTGCCAGCAGTGAAGTAGCAGGGGGCACCACTGAAGCTTTCTTT. Encoded protein: CASSEVAGGTTEAFF.

This clonotype has at least ten counts. The V and J genes are TRBV28 and TRBJ2-1, with D tentatively TRBD2 (6 bases). Germline CDR1 reads MDHEN; CDR2 reads SYDVKM. V was cut by 3 bases and J by 9 bases, with 9 bases left in between. The CDR3 runs to 12 residues. This chain's CDR3 is CASSFRGSEQFF. The CDR3 DNA reads TGTGCCAGCAGTTTTCGGGGGAGTGAGCAGTTCTTC.

This clonotype was found a few times. V gene TRBV19 combines with J gene TRBJ2-7, with 8 positions matching TRBD1. This CDR3 is built from 15 residues. Germline loops: CDR1 LNHDA, CDR2 SQIVND (reference sequence). The junction had 15 bases not matched to a gene; V was cut back by 10 bases and J by 4 bases. The CDR3 bases are TGTGCCACCAGGGCCGGGACAGGCCTCCTTTACGAGCAGTACTTC. The encoded protein is CATRAGTGLLYEQYF.

This clonotype has only a few counts. The V gene is TRBV19, the J gene TRBJ1-1; D remains unclear. The CDR3 is made up of 13 amino acids. Germline assignment: CDR1 LNHDA and CDR2 SQIVND (reference sequence). The V gene lost 7 bases and the J gene lost 3 bases, with 12 bases spanning the gap. The CDR3 DNA sequence: TGTGCCAGTATGGCGCTTGATGACACTGAAGCTTTCTTT. Its protein product is CASMALDDTEAFF.

In this sample, this clonotype turned up a few times. A clone one base away is much larger, so this may be a read error. CDR3 loop: CASSSKSARGNTDEQFF. Here the CDR3 DNA reads TGTGCCAGCAGTTCAAAGTCCGCGAGGGGGAATACGGATGAGCAGTTCTTC. This chain links TRBV28 with TRBJ2-1; a possible D gene is TRBD1 (6 bases). V shed 4 bases and J shed 8 bases, with 24 bases lying between them. Germline V gene data show CDR1 as MDHEN and CDR2 as SYDVKM. The CDR3 is 17 residues long.

This clonotype has a count of ten or more. The chain is built from TRBV7-2 and TRBJ1-2, with TRBD1 matching over 12 bases. CDR1 is SGHTA and CDR2 is FQGNSA in the germline V gene. The CDR3 has 16 residues. Trimming cost V 5 bases and J 6 bases; bases outside gene matches: 10. CDR3 nucleotides: TGTGCCAGCAGCCAGCCGAGAGGGACAGGGGGCAATGGCTACACCTTC. Its protein product is CASSQPRGTGGNGYTF. Full variable domain (outside the CDR3, taken from reference TRBV7-2 and TRBJ1-2): GAGVSQSPSNKVTEKGKDVELRCDPISGHTALYWYRQSLGQGLEFLIYFQGNSAPDKSGLPSDRFSAERTGGSVSTLTIQRTQQEDSAVYLCASSQPRGTGGNGYTFGSGTRLTVV.

The table lists this clonotype with many counts. This rearrangement joins TRBV20-1 to TRBJ1-1; D is uncertain. The CDR3 is made up of 17 amino acids. V dropped 0 bases and J dropped 2 bases, with 19 bases sitting between them. Germline V gene lookup returns CDR1 DFQATT and CDR2 SNEGSKA (reference sequence). The DNA for the CDR3 is TGCAGTGCTAGAGATCTCCGGAACTCACCTAAAAACACTGAAGCTTTCTTT. Translated: CSARDLRNSPKNTEAFF.

In its sample, this clonotype was seen a few times. The chain employs TRBV4-2 and TRBJ1-1; no reliable D call. CDR3 length: 15 amino acids. Per the germline V gene, CDR1 is LGHNA and CDR2 is YNFKEQ. Trimming left V 2 bases short and J 3 bases short, with 13 bases between. In DNA, the CDR3 is TGTGCCAGCAGCCAATCGGTCGGGGTCGACACTGAAGCTTTCTTT. It is translated as CASSQSVGVDTEAFF.

The sample holds many counts of this clonotype. The chain joins TRBV7-9 to TRBJ2-1; TRBD2 agrees at 9 bases. V was pared by 1 base and J by 2 bases, with 9 bases of the junction left unmatched. The germline gives CDR1 SEHNR, CDR2 FQNEAQ (reference sequence). The CDR3 has 18 amino acids. CDR3 amino acids: CASSLVLSAGGPYNEQFF. The CDR3 nucleotides are TGTGCCAGCAGCTTAGTGCTTTCGGCGGGAGGGCCCTACAATGAGCAGTTCTTC. Filled out from reference TRBV7-9 and TRBJ2-1, the complete variable domain reads DTGVSQNPRHKITKRGQNVTFRCDPISEHNRLYWYRQTLGQGPEFLTYFQNEAQLEKSRLLSDRFSAERPKGSFSTLEIQRTEQGDSAMYLCASSLVLSAGGPYNEQFFGPGTRLTVL.

This clonotype appeared many times. The chain uses TRBV5-1 and TRBJ2-1, with 8 nucleotides matching TRBD2. Trimming cost V 1 base and J 9 bases; bases outside gene matches: 6. Germline CDR1 and CDR2: SGHRS and YFSETQ. The CDR3 covers 14 residues. This chain's CDR3 is CASSLTTSGLEQFF. The CDR3 nucleotides are TGCGCCAGCAGCTTGACAACTAGCGGACTTGAGCAGTTCTTC.

The J gene is TRBJ1-1, the V gene TRBV13; the D is unclear. The V end lost 1 base, the J end lost 6 bases, and 12 bases lay between the germline ends. Germline V gene sequence: CDR1 PRHDT, CDR2 FYEKMQ (reference sequence). The CDR3 runs to 14 residues. The chain's CDR3 is CASSLAGTTAEAFF. For the CDR3, the DNA is TGTGCCAGCAGCTTAGCTGGTACGACTGCTGAAGCTTTCTTT.

This clonotype was seen at least ten times. The chain links TRBV28 to TRBJ1-6; 8 bases are a match to TRBD1. The CDR3 is 15 residues long. V trimming: 3 bases; J trimming: 8 bases; junction bases outside the gene matches: 6. Germline V CDR1 and CDR2: MDHEN, SYDVKM. CDR3: CASSFLGQGHSPLHF. The CDR3 nucleotides are TGTGCCAGCAGTTTTCTCGGACAGGGTCATTCACCCCTCCACTTT.

V usage is TRBV29-1 and J usage is TRBJ2-1; D uncertain. V was cut by 0 bases and J by 5 bases, with 20 bases left in between. The CDR3 has 17 residues. In germline, CDR1 is SQVTM, CDR2 ANQGSEA. The CDR3: CSVEDPGIVTPDNEQFF. CDR3 bases: TGCAGCGTTGAAGATCCTGGGATAGTTACCCCCGACAATGAGCAGTTCTTC.